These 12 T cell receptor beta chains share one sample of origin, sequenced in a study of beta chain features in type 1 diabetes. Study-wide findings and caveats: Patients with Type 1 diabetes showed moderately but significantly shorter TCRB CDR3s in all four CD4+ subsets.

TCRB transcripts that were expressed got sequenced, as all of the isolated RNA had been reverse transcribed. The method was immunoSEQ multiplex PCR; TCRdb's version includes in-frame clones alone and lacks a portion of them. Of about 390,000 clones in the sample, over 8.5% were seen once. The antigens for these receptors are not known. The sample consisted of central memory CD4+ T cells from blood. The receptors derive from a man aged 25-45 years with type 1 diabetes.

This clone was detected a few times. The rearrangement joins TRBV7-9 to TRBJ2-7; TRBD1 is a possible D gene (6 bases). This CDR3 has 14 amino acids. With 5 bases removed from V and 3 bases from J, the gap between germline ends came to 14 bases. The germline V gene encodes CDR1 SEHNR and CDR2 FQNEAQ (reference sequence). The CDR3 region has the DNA TGTGCCAGCAGCCAAGATCAGGGGAGCTACGAGCAGTACTTC. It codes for CASSQDQGSYEQYF.

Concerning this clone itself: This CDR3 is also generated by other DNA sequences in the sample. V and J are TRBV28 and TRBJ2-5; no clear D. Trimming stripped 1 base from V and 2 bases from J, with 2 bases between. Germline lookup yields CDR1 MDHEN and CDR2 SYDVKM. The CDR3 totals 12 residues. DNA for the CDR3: TGTGCCAGCAGTTTATTGCAAGAGACCCAGTACTTC. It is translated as CASSLLQETQYF. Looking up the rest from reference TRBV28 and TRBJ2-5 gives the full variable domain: DVKVTQSSRYLVKRTGEKVFLECVQDMDHENMFWYRQDPGLGLRLIYFSYDVKMKEKGDIPEGYSVSREKKERFSLILESASTNQTSMYLCASSLLQETQYFGPGTRLLVL.

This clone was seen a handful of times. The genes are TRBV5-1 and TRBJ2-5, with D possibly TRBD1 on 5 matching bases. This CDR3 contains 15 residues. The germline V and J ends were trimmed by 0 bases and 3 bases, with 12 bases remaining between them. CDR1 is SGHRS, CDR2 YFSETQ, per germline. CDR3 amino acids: CASSLEWGNEETQYF. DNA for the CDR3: TGCGCCAGCAGCTTGGAATGGGGCAACGAAGAGACCCAGTACTTC.

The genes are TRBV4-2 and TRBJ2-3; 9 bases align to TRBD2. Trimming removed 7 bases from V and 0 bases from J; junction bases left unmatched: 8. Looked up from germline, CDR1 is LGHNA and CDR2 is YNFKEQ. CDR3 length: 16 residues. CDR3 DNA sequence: TGTGCCAGCACCCTGACTAGCGGAACTAGCACAGATACGCAGTATTTT. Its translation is CASTLTSGTSTDTQYF.

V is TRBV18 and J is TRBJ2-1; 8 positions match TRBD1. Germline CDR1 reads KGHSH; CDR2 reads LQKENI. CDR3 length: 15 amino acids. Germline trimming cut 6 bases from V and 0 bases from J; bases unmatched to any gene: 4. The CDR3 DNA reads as TGTGCCAGCTCTACCGGGACAGGCTCCTACAATGAGCAGTTCTTC. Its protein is CASSTGTGSYNEQFF.

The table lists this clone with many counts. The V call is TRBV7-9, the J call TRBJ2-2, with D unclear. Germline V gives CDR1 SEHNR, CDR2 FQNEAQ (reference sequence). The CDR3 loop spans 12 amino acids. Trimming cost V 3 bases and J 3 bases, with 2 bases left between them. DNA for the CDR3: TGTGCCAGCAGCTTTTACACCGGGGAGCTGTTTTTT. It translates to CASSFYTGELFF.

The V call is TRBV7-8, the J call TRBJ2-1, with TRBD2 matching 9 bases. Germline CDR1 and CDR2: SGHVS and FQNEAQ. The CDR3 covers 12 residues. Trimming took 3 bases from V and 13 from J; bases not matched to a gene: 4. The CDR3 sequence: CASSFLAGPQFF. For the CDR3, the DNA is TGTGCCAGCAGCTTCCTAGCGGGGCCCCAGTTCTTC.

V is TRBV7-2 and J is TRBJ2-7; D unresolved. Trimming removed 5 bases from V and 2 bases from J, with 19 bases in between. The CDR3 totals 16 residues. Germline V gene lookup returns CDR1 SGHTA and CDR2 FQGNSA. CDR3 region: CASSPIGRRTTYEQYF. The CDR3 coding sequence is TGTGCCAGCAGCCCCATTGGCCGACGGACCACCTACGAGCAGTACTTC.

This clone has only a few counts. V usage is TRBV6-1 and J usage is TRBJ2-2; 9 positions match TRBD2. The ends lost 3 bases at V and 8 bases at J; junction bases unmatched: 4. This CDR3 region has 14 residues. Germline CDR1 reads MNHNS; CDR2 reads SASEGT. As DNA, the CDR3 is TGTGCCAGCAGTGAGGGACTAGCTTTGGGGGAGCTGTTTTTT. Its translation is CASSEGLALGELFF.

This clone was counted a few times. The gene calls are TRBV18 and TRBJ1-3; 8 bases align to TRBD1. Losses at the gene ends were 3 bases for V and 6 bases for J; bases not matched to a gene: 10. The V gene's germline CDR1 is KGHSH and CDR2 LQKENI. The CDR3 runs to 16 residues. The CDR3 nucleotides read TGTGCCAGCTCACCTAACCCGGGACAGGCGTTAAACACCATATATTTT. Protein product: CASSPNPGQALNTIYF.

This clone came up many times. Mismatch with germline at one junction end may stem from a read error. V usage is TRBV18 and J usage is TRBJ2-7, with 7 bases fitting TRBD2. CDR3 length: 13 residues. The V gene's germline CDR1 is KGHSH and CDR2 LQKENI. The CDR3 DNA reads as TGTGCCAGCTCACCCGGACTAGATTTGGCAGGGAGCTTC. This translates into CASSPGLDLAGSF.

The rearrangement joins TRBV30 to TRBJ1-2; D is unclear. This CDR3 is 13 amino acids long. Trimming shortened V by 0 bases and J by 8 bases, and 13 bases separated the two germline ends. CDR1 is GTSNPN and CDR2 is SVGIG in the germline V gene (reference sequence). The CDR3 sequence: CAWSVLGPAGYTF. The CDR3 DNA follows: TGTGCCTGGAGTGTACTCGGCCCCGCGGGCTACACCTTC.